Below are 16 T cell receptor beta chains sequenced from a single sample in a study of blood T cell repertoires in COVID-19. TCRdb's table, derived via immunoSEQ multiplex PCR, lists solely in-frame clones and lacks some. The sample consists of fewer than 250,000 clones, roughly four fifths of them appearing once. The specimen was peripheral blood. All receptors come from a woman between 40 and 55 years old with active or convalescent COVID-19.

The V call is TRBV7-3, the J call TRBJ1-2; D is perhaps TRBD1 (6 bases). V lost 5 bases, J lost 4 bases, and 11 bases lay in between. The germline V gene has CDR1 SGHTA and CDR2 FQGTGA. This CDR3 region has 13 residues. CDR3: CASSPTGTYGYTF. The CDR3 DNA reads TGTGCCAGCAGCCCTACAGGGACCTATGGCTACACCTTC.

This sequence joins TRBV6-5 and TRBJ2-5, with D maybe TRBD1 (6 bases). V dropped 0 bases and J dropped 9 bases, with 14 bases sitting between them. The germline V gene has CDR1 MNHEY and CDR2 SVGAGI. The CDR3 contains 14 residues. The CDR3 here is CASSYSMQGSAQYF. CDR3 bases: TGTGCCAGCAGTTACTCTATGCAGGGGAGTGCCCAGTACTTC.

This sequence joins TRBV27 and TRBJ1-5; the match to TRBD1 covers 9 bases. CDR1 and CDR2 (germline): MNHEY, SMNVEV (reference sequence). Trimming cost V 6 bases and J 5 bases; bases outside gene matches: 5. The CDR3 is 14 amino acids. CDR3 nucleotide sequence: TGTGCCAGCAGCCCCGGGACAGGGTATCAGCCCCAGCATTTT. Translating gives CASSPGTGYQPQHF.

The chain couples TRBV10-3 to TRBJ2-7, with D perhaps matching TRBD1 (6 bases). The germline V and J ends were trimmed by 6 bases and 2 bases, with 14 bases remaining between them. The CDR3 has 14 amino acids. Germline CDR1 is ENHRY and CDR2 is SYGVKD. CDR3 in DNA: TGTGCCATCAGACCGGACAGTGCAACCTACGAGCAGTACTTC. Its protein product is CAIRPDSATYEQYF.

The chain has TRBV3-1 (or the pseudogene TRBV3-2) and TRBJ2-7; D not resolved. This CDR3 spans 14 amino acids. The germline gives CDR1 LGHDT, CDR2 YNNKEL (reference sequence). Trimming stripped 0 bases from V and 1 base from J, with 7 bases between. Here the CDR3 reads CASSQDPRSYEQYF. CDR3 DNA sequence: TGTGCCAGCAGCCAAGATCCACGGTCCTACGAGCAGTACTTC.

This rearrangement joins TRBV2 to TRBJ1-1, with D maybe TRBD1 (6 bases). The length of the CDR3 is 12 residues. Germline-derived CDR1 and CDR2 are SNHLY and FYNNEI. V lost 9 bases and J lost 6, with 14 bases in between. CDR3 DNA: TGTGCCAGTATCACAGGGAGCCCTGAAGCTTTCTTT. This translates into CASITGSPEAFF.

This clone showed up just once. The chain carries TRBV19 and TRBJ1-2, with 7 bases identical to TRBD1. The CDR3 runs to 14 residues. Germline-derived CDR1 and CDR2 are LNHDA and SQIVND (reference sequence). V was clipped by 5 bases and J by 10 bases; unmatched bases: 13. The CDR3 loop reads CASSPLDRAQDYTF. The DNA of the CDR3 is TGTGCCAGTAGTCCATTAGACAGGGCGCAAGACTACACCTTC.

The gene calls are TRBV2 and TRBJ1-2; D gene unclear. Trimming removed 0 bases from V and 3 bases from J, with 2 bases in between. This CDR3 is built from 12 residues. Germline assignment: CDR1 SNHLY and CDR2 FYNNEI. The CDR3 DNA is TGTGCCAGCAGTGAAGCCGACTATGGCTACACCTTC. As protein: CASSEADYGYTF.

V gene TRBV6-5 combines with J gene TRBJ1-2, with 11 bases fitting TRBD1. This CDR3 has 15 residues. Germline V gene lookup returns CDR1 MNHEY and CDR2 SVGAGI. After removal of 4 bases from V and 4 bases from J, the junction contained 5 bases not matched to a gene. CDR3 sequence reads: CASSSPGTGGYGYTF. In DNA form, the CDR3 reads TGTGCCAGCAGTTCTCCCGGGACAGGGGGCTATGGCTACACCTTC.

The V and J genes are TRBV30 and TRBJ2-6; 7 nucleotides agree with TRBD1. The CDR3 spans 14 residues. Looked up from germline, CDR1 is GTSNPN and CDR2 is SVGIG (reference sequence). V was pared by 4 bases and J by 3 bases, with 3 bases of the junction left unmatched. The CDR3 DNA sequence: TGTGCCTGGACCAGGGGGATTGGGGCCAACGTCCTGACTTTC. Translating gives CAWTRGIGANVLTF.

V and J are TRBV4-2 and TRBJ1-5, with 7 bases matching TRBD1. J gave up 4 bases and V 0 bases, and 6 bases lay outside the gene matches. This CDR3 is 16 amino acids long. The germline V gene encodes CDR1 LGHNA and CDR2 YNFKEQ. The DNA of the CDR3 is TGTGCCAGCAGCCAAGATCGACAGGGTGGAAATCAGCCCCAGCATTTT. Protein product: CASSQDRQGGNQPQHF.

The rearrangement joins TRBV10-3 to TRBJ1-1, with 10 bases matching TRBD1. CDR3 length equals 13 residues. Trimming cost V 4 bases and J 5 bases; bases outside gene matches: 1. The germline CDR1 and CDR2 sequences are ENHRY and SYGVKD. The CDR3 region is CAISGTGGTEAFF. CDR3 bases: TGTGCCATCAGTGGGACAGGGGGGACTGAAGCTTTCTTT.

The chain recombines TRBV5-1 with TRBJ2-5; the D is unclear. Germline V gene lookup returns CDR1 SGHRS and CDR2 YFSETQ. V was clipped by 0 bases and J by 2 bases, with 2 bases between them. The CDR3 totals 12 residues. The DNA of the CDR3 is TGCGCCAGCAGCTTGGTACAAGAGACCCAGTACTTC. Protein: CASSLVQETQYF.

This rearrangement joins TRBV11-3 to TRBJ2-2; D might be TRBD1 (7 bases). V was pared by 2 bases and J by 1 base, with 8 bases between. This CDR3 is built from 15 residues. Germline V CDR1 and CDR2: SGHNT, YENEEA. This CDR3 is CASSLQGGNTGELFF. CDR3 in DNA: TGTGCCAGCAGCTTACAGGGGGGGAACACCGGGGAGCTGTTTTTT.

The rearrangement joins TRBV6-5 to TRBJ1-3, with TRBD1 identical over 7 bases. Germline V CDR1 and CDR2: MNHEY, SVGAGI. The junction had 10 bases not matched to a gene; V was cut back by 7 bases and J by 4 bases. The CDR3 contains 15 residues. The CDR3 DNA sequence: TGTGCCAGCACCACAGAGGGGGCAGGGGGAAACACCATATATTTT. Encoded protein: CASTTEGAGGNTIYF.

This clone came up once. The rearrangement joins TRBV18 to TRBJ1-1, with D possibly being TRBD1 (5 bases). The CDR3 runs 14 residues. CDR1 and CDR2 from the germline V gene are KGHSH and LQKENI. The ends were cut back, 2 bases at V and 3 bases at J, with 10 bases in the middle. CDR3 sequence: CASSPTRGYTEAFF. CDR3 DNA: TGTGCCAGCTCACCAACGCGGGGGTACACTGAAGCTTTCTTT.